This T cell receptor beta chain derives from a study of regulatory T cells in long-lasting Graves disease. The time point is: persistent/refractory GD, antithyroid drugs over 5 years with positive TRAb. PBMC-derived RNA was used for the TCR library. Diagnoses of Graves' disease were made by American Thyroid Association guidelines. Whole-study results and caveats: Limited sample numbers may have lowered accuracy.

The authors built TCR beta libraries using iRepertoire HTBI primers and Arm-PCR of CDR3 regions. TCRdb re-analysed the multiplex PCR reads in MiXCR, keeping a single row per CDR3 protein. The sample carries 400,000 or so distinct CDR3 sequences, about a quarter recorded once. For this clonotype: Its antigen is still unknown. It may be a read error: a sequence one base away is much more abundant.

Sequences were derived from peripheral blood mononuclear cells (PBMCs), sampled when the disease was refractory, from a patient treated with antithyroid drugs. The clonotype comes from a female donor with Graves disease.

CDR3 nucleotide sequence: TGTGCCAGCAGCTTCACAGGGGGCTACGAGCAGTACTTC. It is translated as CASSFTGGYEQYF. The V and J genes are TRBV7-2 and TRBJ2-7, with TRBD1 identical over 8 bases. This CDR3 contains 13 residues. The V segment lost 3 bases and the J segment 3 bases; nucleotides outside the gene matches: 1. From germline, CDR1 is SGHTA and CDR2 FQGNSA.